This entry concerns a single T cell receptor (beta chain). What it binds is unknown. This specimen comes from a study of cytomegalovirus exposure and HLA in healthy donors. CDR3 length: 14 residues. The PCR ran on 60 Vbeta and 13 Jbeta primers. Libraries were prepared by immunoSEQ multiplex PCR; TCRdb keeps only in-frame clonotypes and omits some of them. The sample lists 150,000 to 200,000 clones, about 69% occurring once. Study results and limitations: There were a few CMV-associated chains whose specificity for CMV antigens was confirmed in vitro. Most TCRs appeared rarely, but some public TCRs recurred in many donors. The productive fraction for most TCR beta V segments was about 90% or about 30% in an earlier analysis.

The chain carries TRBV21-1 and TRBJ2-7; the table calls TRBD1, which could not be checked here. TRBV21-1 is recorded as a pseudogene. The sequencing sample was made of PBMCs. This sequence was found in a human donor in good health. The CDR3, as DNA: TGTGCCAGCAGCAACGGGACAGCCGCCTACGAGCAGTACTTC. The encoded protein is CASSNGTAAYEQYF.